The source of this T cell receptor (beta chain) is a study of T cells in Graves' hyperthyroidism and ophthalmopathy (dated by TCRdb to between 2018 and 2020). Looking at the study overall: Peripheral blood samples were taken at the time of initial diagnosis, prior to any treatment. To identify distinguishing TCR V-J signatures, a discovery cohort of about 100 patients was used, comprising 43 with Graves' ophthalmopathy and under 60 with stable Graves' hyperthyroidism. An independent validation cohort of under 20 hyperthyroidism patients and roughly 16 patients who later progressed to ophthalmopathy tested prospective prediction of ophthalmopathy. For training and testing, the approximately 92 patients in the discovery cohort were randomly divided in a 7:3 ratio. The study also compared thyroid tissue and blood T-cell repertoires from 5 to 7 Graves' hyperthyroidism patients. Once sampling was done, hyperthyroidism patients were given methimazole at a starting dose of 30 mg daily, whereas ophthalmopathy patients were given high-dose intravenous methylprednisolone. TCR Vbeta CDR3 sequencing of approximately 140 peripheral blood samples (roughly 43 ophthalmopathy, roughly 74 hyperthyroidism and 17 progressor patients) is reported in the paper. Study-level results and caveats: Ophthalmopathy was separated from stable hyperthyroidism by a 13 V-J signature model, with 85% to 90% sensitivity and roughly 84% specificity obtained in cross-validation and 80%/75% obtained in testing. No statistical method was used to set the sample size in advance, and investigators knew the group allocation. Blood samples also contained most of the expanded thyroid clonotypes (frequency above 0.001), which suggests that blood repertoires may reflect thyroid immune responses. In validation, the model predicted progression to ophthalmopathy with roughly 70% sensitivity and around 72% specificity, a median of approximately 6.5 months before onset.

Stable Graves' hyperthyroidism was defined as no progression to ophthalmopathy during 18 months of follow-up. Hyperthyroidism patients were newly diagnosed, had a disease duration of under 2 months, and were aged 18 to 65 years. Any patient with an uncontrolled infection, another autoimmune disease, pregnancy or lactation was excluded. Clinical symptoms, serum thyroxine and TRAb, thyroid ultrasound, and orbital computed tomography formed the basis for the diagnoses. PBMCs were isolated from 10 ml of fresh peripheral blood by Ficoll-Paque density gradient centrifugation. Total RNA was extracted with Trizol reagent, and quality was checked on an Agilent 2100 Bioanalyzer. From its cysteine to its phenylalanine, the CDR3 spans 14 amino acids. The only DNA kept is the CDR3, 42 bases in frame from the first base. The junction carries 9 bases between V and J, which are trimmed by 3 bases and 3 bases respectively. CDR1 and CDR2 were assigned from the germline V gene (reference sequence) as LNHDA and SQIVND.

Amplification of TCR beta CDR3 regions was carried out from RNA transcripts. The first round of RT-PCR for the TCR CDR3 was performed with the HTBI primer set and the Qiagen OneStep RT-PCR kit. A second multiplex PCR round built the libraries, followed by size selection and purification. Libraries were sequenced paired-end with 100 bp reads on an Illumina HiSeq2000. The paper's data handling went like this. SOAPnuke was used to process the raw data, removing reads that contained adapters or uncalled bases, had a mean Phred below 15, or lacked an exact match to the constant primer or identifier. High-quality paired reads were merged using COPE v1.2.5, and each unique nucleotide sequence was defined as a clonotype. Clonotypes were aligned to IMGT TRBV, TRBD and TRBJ reference segments using MiTCR v1.1. Only V-J combinations with frequency above 0.0001, covering 99% to 99.2% of repertoires, were analysed. A TCS score was defined as the ratio between F50 (clonal expansion) and ExV (chaos), using BLOSUM62-based TCRdist between CDR3 peptides within each V-J. Welch's t-statistics and random forest reduced around 550 V-J features to 13, which were used in a naive Bayes classifier (R e1071). The public reads were quality trimmed at Q25 with fastp and then assembled into clones with MiXCR by TCRdb, keeping productive beta chains. Rows merge per CDR3 protein into single entries with the most common DNA and genes. These V and J calls rely on TCRdb rather than the paper's analysis. The sample contains a few hundred thousand distinct CDR3 sequences, roughly 20% of them found a single time. Roughly 29% of the sample is held by the ten biggest clonotypes.

In this sample, this clonotype turned up many times. No cognate antigen has been identified for it. Base quality data are lacking; no much larger clone is found one base away. Source material: blood. The receptor was derived from a man between 18 and 29 years old with Graves' hyperthyroidism. The chain was built from TRBV19 and TRBJ1-5, with the identity of the D gene unclear. The encoded CDR3 is CASSIFEINQPQHF. The DNA sequence is given as TGTGCCAGTAGTATCTTCGAAATCAATCAGCCCCAGCATTTT.